Listed here are 28 T cell receptor beta chains from one sample, sequenced in a study of T cell responses to AZD1222 COVID-19 vaccine (dated by TCRdb to the early 2020s). The library was produced with the immunoSEQ multiplex PCR assay. In its TCRdb copy, this immuneACCESS table keeps in-frame sequences only and misses some clones. Where compared with another copy, unresolved V genes explain less than half of these, and the others have no known cause. The sample data list around 94,000 clones, and more than 70% of these were observed just once. The top ten clonotypes cover around 15% of the sample. The intended sense of this specimen's time point label: baseline before first vaccination. The sequences come from peripheral blood, collected on day 0 of AZD1222 vaccination. The receptors shown here come from an adult in good health.

This chain uses TRBV4-2 with TRBJ2-7; 7 bases match TRBD2. CDR3 size: 14 residues. J lost 4 bases, V lost 2 bases, and 5 bases had no gene match. The germline CDR1 and CDR2 sequences are LGHNA and YNFKEQ. CDR3 region: CASSQIPGGYEQYF. CDR3 sequence (DNA): TGTGCCAGCAGCCAAATCCCGGGGGGTTACGAGCAGTACTTC.

This sequence joins TRBV18 and TRBJ1-3; D gene ambiguous. This CDR3 is built from 17 residues. Trimming pared 6 bases from V and 0 bases from J, leaving 18 bases between. CDR1 is KGHSH and CDR2 is LQKENI in the germline V gene. The CDR3 DNA sequence: TGTGCCAGCTCGTCCGGACCCACCCGGAACTCTGGAAACACCATATATTTT. Amino acid sequence: CASSSGPTRNSGNTIYF.

The V call is TRBV28, the J call TRBJ1-2; a weak D match, TRBD1 (6 bases). Germline CDR1 reads MDHEN; CDR2 reads SYDVKM. The ends were cut back, 2 bases at V and 7 bases at J, with 11 bases in the middle. The CDR3 has 13 amino acids. The CDR3 DNA follows: TGTGCCAGCAGTTTAGGGGGGGCGCTTGGCTACACCTTC. This gives the protein CASSLGGALGYTF.

Only a few counts were recorded for this clone. The V call is TRBV4-3, the J call TRBJ2-1; no reliable D call. V lost 0 bases, J lost 0 bases, and 3 bases lay in between. The CDR3 length is 14 residues. Germline V gene data show CDR1 as LGHNA and CDR2 as YSLEER. The CDR3, as DNA: TGCGCCAGCAGCCAAGAGAGCTCCTACAATGAGCAGTTCTTC. Its protein is CASSQESSYNEQFF.

The chain employs TRBV2 and TRBJ1-2; TRBD1 might be the D (6 bases). The V and J ends lost 3 bases and 3 bases respectively, with 8 bases between them. This CDR3 contains 13 residues. Germline CDR1 SNHLY, CDR2 FYNNEI. Written as DNA, the CDR3 is TGTGCCAGCAGTGAGTCAGGGGACTATGGCTACACCTTC. It encodes CASSESGDYGYTF.

The gene calls are TRBV28 and TRBJ2-3, with unresolved D. This CDR3 region has 17 residues. V was trimmed by 7 bases and J by 0 bases, leaving 20 bases between them. CDR1 MDHEN and CDR2 SYDVKM come from the germline V gene. This CDR3 is CASTLSAGGQSTDTQYF. The CDR3 DNA sequence: TGTGCCAGCACCCTAAGCGCCGGCGGCCAGAGCACAGATACGCAGTATTTT.

The chain recombines TRBV2 with TRBJ2-4; 10 nucleotides line up with TRBD2. The CDR3 covers 16 residues. Germline trimming cut 3 bases from V and 8 bases from J; bases unmatched to any gene: 10. Germline V CDR1 and CDR2: SNHLY, FYNNEI. The CDR3 DNA reads TGTGCCAGCAGTGATGGGGCTAGCGGGGGCGGTGACATTCAGTACTTC. Translation gives CASSDGASGGGDIQYF.

The chain uses TRBV9 and TRBJ1-2; D is ambiguous. V lost 1 base to trimming and J lost 4 bases, with 23 bases between them. The CDR3 consists of 18 residues. Germline V lookup: CDR1 SGDLS, CDR2 YYNGEE. This CDR3 is CASSVHRDTKRHGYGYTF. The CDR3 DNA sequence: TGTGCCAGCAGCGTACACCGGGATACCAAAAGGCACGGCTATGGCTACACCTTC.

This clone has more than one count but fewer than ten. The rearrangement joins TRBV7-2 to TRBJ2-2; tentative D call: TRBD1 (6 bases). The V end lost 5 bases, the J end lost 1 base, and 17 bases lay between the germline ends. Germline CDR1 and CDR2: SGHTA and FQGNSA. The CDR3 is made up of 17 amino acids. CDR3 DNA sequence: TGTGCCAGCAGCCCTACCGGGACACCTAAGAACACCGGGGAGCTGTTTTTT. Protein: CASSPTGTPKNTGELFF. Full variable domain (outside the CDR3, taken from reference TRBV7-2 and TRBJ2-2): GAGVSQSPSNKVTEKGKDVELRCDPISGHTALYWYRQSLGQGLEFLIYFQGNSAPDKSGLPSDRFSAERTGGSVSTLTIQRTQQEDSAVYLCASSPTGTPKNTGELFFGEGSRLTVL.

The chain combines TRBV3-1 (or the pseudogene TRBV3-2) with TRBJ2-1; 15 nucleotides line up with TRBD2. CDR3 length: 17 amino acids. V dropped 3 bases and J dropped 8; count of bases not matched to a gene: 8. CDR1 is LGHDT, CDR2 YNNKEL, per germline (reference sequence). Here the CDR3 reads CASSHGTSGRLTDEQFF. The CDR3 nucleotides are TGTGCCAGCAGCCACGGGACTAGCGGGAGGTTAACTGATGAGCAGTTCTTC.

This rearrangement joins TRBV27 to TRBJ2-4, with 10 bases identical to TRBD2. CDR1 is MNHEY, CDR2 SMNVEV, per germline (reference sequence). Losses at the gene ends were 5 bases for V and 8 bases for J; bases not matched to a gene: 9. This CDR3 is built from 15 residues. This chain's CDR3 is CASSEQRGGLHIQYF. CDR3 nucleotide sequence: TGTGCCAGCAGTGAACAGCGGGGGGGCCTTCACATTCAGTACTTC.

V gene TRBV5-1 combines with J gene TRBJ2-2; D is possibly TRBD1 or TRBD2 (5 bases each). The CDR3 is made up of 13 amino acids. Germline V gene data show CDR1 as SGHRS and CDR2 as YFSETQ. V lost 8 bases, J lost 7 bases, and 15 bases lay in between. CDR3 region: CASSEGWIGELFF. Here the CDR3 DNA reads TGCGCCAGTAGTGAGGGGTGGATCGGGGAGCTGTTTTTT.

V and J are TRBV7-9 and TRBJ1-2; TRBD1 might be the D (5 bases). The ends were cut back, 1 base at V and 6 bases at J, with 9 bases in the middle. Germline-derived CDR1 and CDR2 are SEHNR and FQNEAQ (reference sequence). The CDR3 spans 13 residues. CDR3 DNA: TGTGCCAGCAGCTTAGAACAGGAGAATGGCTACACCTTC. Its translation: CASSLEQENGYTF.

The gene calls are TRBV5-6 and TRBJ2-5, with D uncertain. V was cut by 4 bases and J by 3 bases, with 19 bases left in between. The CDR3 is 16 residues long. Germline CDR1 reads SGHDT; CDR2 reads YYEEEE. The CDR3 is CASSPAALRPKETQYF. CDR3 in DNA: TGTGCCAGCAGCCCCGCGGCCCTACGACCGAAAGAGACCCAGTACTTC.

The chain joins TRBV10-3 to TRBJ2-1, with 9 bases lining up with TRBD2. The germline V gene encodes CDR1 ENHRY and CDR2 SYGVKD. This CDR3 comprises 15 residues. Trimming took 3 bases from V and 6 from J; bases not matched to a gene: 6. The CDR3 here is CAISELAGVANEQFF. The CDR3 nucleotides read TGTGCCATCAGTGAATTAGCGGGAGTTGCCAATGAGCAGTTCTTC.

This sequence joins TRBV19 and TRBJ1-2, with a tentative D call TRBD1 (5 bases). V lost 5 bases, J lost 2 bases, and 15 bases lay in between. This CDR3 is built from 15 residues. CDR1 and CDR2 (germline): LNHDA, SQIVND (reference sequence). CDR3 DNA sequence: TGTGCCAGTAGTTTCGCCGGGGGACTCAACTATGGCTACACCTTC. It is translated as CASSFAGGLNYGYTF.

V and J are TRBV6-5 and TRBJ2-5; D possibly uses TRBD1 or TRBD2 (5 bases each). This CDR3 spans 15 amino acids. In germline, CDR1 is MNHEY, CDR2 SVGAGI. Trimming removed 6 bases at V and 4 bases at J, with 18 bases between. The CDR3 DNA reads TGTGCCAGCAGGGCCTCCCGGGACGCAGGAGAGACCCAGTACTTC. As protein: CASRASRDAGETQYF.

The chain carries TRBV10-2 and TRBJ1-2; D is uncertain. The germline V gene encodes CDR1 WSHSY and CDR2 SAAADI. With 5 bases removed from V and 5 bases from J, the gap between germline ends came to 12 bases. The CDR3 contains 13 residues. This chain's CDR3 is CASSKGREYGYTF. The CDR3 DNA follows: TGCGCCAGCAGTAAAGGACGGGAGTATGGCTACACCTTC.

In its sample, this clone was seen a few times. V usage is TRBV24-1 and J usage is TRBJ1-2, with a possible D match to TRBD1 (6 bases). V was trimmed by 1 base and J by 8 bases, leaving 13 bases between them. CDR1 and CDR2 from the germline V gene are KGHDR and SFDVKD. This CDR3 contains 14 residues. The CDR3, as DNA: TGTGCCACCAGTGATTTTACAGGGTACGGAGGCTACACCTTC. Encoded protein: CATSDFTGYGGYTF.

The chain has TRBV7-8 and TRBJ1-2; the D gene is possibly TRBD1 (5 bases). The CDR3 loop spans 15 amino acids. The germline V and J ends were trimmed by 1 base and 4 bases, with 13 bases remaining between them. Germline CDR1 reads SGHVS; CDR2 reads FQNEAQ. The CDR3 reads CASSLEVRASYGYTF. The CDR3 DNA is TGTGCCAGCAGCTTAGAAGTCAGGGCGTCCTATGGCTACACCTTC.

This clone was picked up one time. The chain couples TRBV29-1 to TRBJ2-5; 7 positions agree with TRBD1. This CDR3 has 11 residues. J gave up 7 bases and V 7 bases, and 6 bases lay outside the gene matches. Looked up from germline, CDR1 is SQVTM and CDR2 is ANQGSEA. The CDR3 DNA reads TGCAGCGCGGGACAGTCAGGGACCCAGTACTTC. Translating it yields CSAGQSGTQYF.

This clone was observed once. V and J are TRBV7-8 and TRBJ2-3; D remains unclear. V lost 1 base, J lost 0 bases, and 5 bases lay in between. CDR3 length: 14 residues. The germline V gene has CDR1 SGHVS and CDR2 FQNEAQ. CDR3 region: CASSLDGSTDTQYF. In nucleotides, the CDR3 is TGTGCCAGCAGCTTAGATGGGAGCACAGATACGCAGTATTTT.

The chain is built from TRBV15 and TRBJ2-3; D assignment may be TRBD1 or TRBD2 (6 bases each). Germline assignment: CDR1 LNHNV and CDR2 YYDKDF (reference sequence). The CDR3 contains 17 residues. The V and J ends lost 7 bases and 7 bases respectively, with 27 bases between them. The CDR3 DNA reads as TGTGCCACCACTCGCGCGTCCGGGGGCAGAGGGGATAATACGCAGTATTTT. It specifies CATTRASGGRGDNTQYF.

J is TRBJ1-4 and V is TRBV10-3; D call uncertain. The ends were cut back, 2 bases at V and 4 bases at J, with 8 bases in the middle. Germline V gene data show CDR1 as ENHRY and CDR2 as SYGVKD. CDR3 size: 14 residues. CDR3 in amino acids: CAISERVGNEKLFF. CDR3 DNA sequence: TGTGCCATCAGTGAGCGCGTAGGTAATGAAAAACTGTTTTTT.

The rearrangement joins TRBV7-2 to TRBJ1-1; D not certain. V lost 6 bases and J lost 0, with 8 bases in between. In germline, CDR1 is SGHTA, CDR2 FQGNSA. The CDR3 contains 13 residues. CDR3: CASSLVMNTEAFF. CDR3 DNA sequence: TGTGCCAGCAGTCTAGTCATGAACACTGAAGCTTTCTTT.

The V and J genes are TRBV4-3 and TRBJ2-7; no clear D. The germline gives CDR1 LGHNA, CDR2 YSLEER. Trimming took 0 bases from V and 0 from J, leaving 9 bases between them. The CDR3 totals 15 residues. CDR3 amino acids: CASSQDRFNSYEQYF. The CDR3 coding sequence is TGCGCCAGCAGCCAAGACCGGTTCAACTCCTACGAGCAGTACTTC.

The chain combines TRBV5-1 with TRBJ2-3, with 9 bases fitting TRBD2. Trimming removed 0 bases from V and 3 bases from J; junction bases left unmatched: 5. The CDR3 covers 16 residues. The V gene's germline CDR1 is SGHRS and CDR2 YFSETQ. The CDR3 loop is CASSLATSGLTDTQYF. Written as DNA, the CDR3 is TGCGCCAGCAGCTTGGCCACTAGCGGGCTAACAGATACGCAGTATTTT.

V and J are TRBV5-1 and TRBJ2-2; D possibly corresponds to TRBD2 (5 bases). V was shortened by 4 bases and J by 3 bases, with 7 bases between the two germline ends. Germline CDR1 reads SGHRS; CDR2 reads YFSETQ. CDR3 length: 13 amino acids. The CDR3: CASSADYTGELFF. For the CDR3, the DNA is TGCGCCAGCAGCGCGGACTACACCGGGGAGCTGTTTTTT.